This TCR beta chain is drawn from a study of PD-1 blockade in mismatch repair-deficient tumors. Overall study findings and caveats: Tumor-resident clones, often undetectable pretreatment in blood, expanded then contracted after pembrolizumab.

Time point: identical roughly ten-day culture without peptide (control). A roughly 10-day in vitro culture was run per each of several reactive peptides. Clone fold changes were calculated against an identical culture without peptide. Trimming at V came to 5 bases and at J to 0 bases, leaving 3 bases not matched to a gene. There are 15 residues in the CDR3. CDR1 MGHRA and CDR2 YSYEKL come from the germline V gene. TCRdb's copy holds only in-frame clones and misses some; the assay was immunoSEQ multiplex PCR. The table shows over 11,000 clones, with around 84% occurring only once. The sample holds one count of this clone. Its antigen is unknown.

This specimen consisted of cells cultured in vitro, obtained from a patient treated with pembrolizumab. The chain couples TRBV4-1 to TRBJ2-1, with 8 bases aligning to TRBD2. This sequence was found in an adult with mismatch repair-deficient cancer. Here the CDR3 reads CASSGSGSSYNEQFF. In DNA, the CDR3 is TGCGCCAGCAGCGGCAGCGGGAGCTCCTACAATGAGCAGTTCTTC.